This TCR beta chain originates from a study of CD8 T cells in ankylosing spondylitis (TCRdb year 2017). Broadly, across the study: The study profiled T cell receptor beta repertoires in healthy donors and ankylosing spondylitis patients to find disease-linked TCR variants. The whole study cohort included 90 to 120 healthy donors and under 30 ankylosing spondylitis patients. Peripheral blood samples were taken, and synovial fluid was additionally collected from ankylosing spondylitis patients. Summary of the overall study and its limitations: A CD8+ phenotype was shown by the disease-linked clones, which were found at relatively low frequencies in peripheral blood. Significant enrichment of the disease-linked clones was reported in matched synovial fluid samples from ankylosing spondylitis patients. A TCR beta motif of several highly homologous amino acid variants appeared characteristic of blood from ankylosing spondylitis patients. Some TCR beta motif variants had previously been reported in synovial fluid and blood of reactive arthritis patients, which suggested common disease-initiation mechanisms.

For this chain, trimming is 5 bases at the V end and 0 bases at the J end, and the number of junction bases without a gene match is 4. The CDR3 has 15 amino acids, counting the end cysteine and phenylalanine. Of the read, only the CDR3 DNA is kept; its 45 bases are in frame from base 1. CDR1 and CDR2, looked up from the germline V gene (reference sequence), are DFQATT and SNEGSKA. This clonotype has a count of ten or more. Its antigen is currently not known. Base qualities are not provided; no much larger clone lies one nucleotide away. Reads for this sample came from an Illumina HiSeq 2500. TCR beta libraries were prepared by quantitative 5'-RACE with molecular barcodes. On the study's bioinformatics: A new computational method based on a probabilistic model of VDJ rearrangement was used to identify disease-linked TCR variants. The public reads were quality trimmed at Q25 with fastp and then assembled into clones with MiXCR by TCRdb, keeping productive beta chains. A single entry per CDR3 protein holds the most common genes and DNA from its merged rows. For this entry, the V and J calls and clone size follow TCRdb and not the study's own pipeline. For this sample there are around 330,000 distinct CDR3 sequences; 11% appear just once. The top ten clonotypes cover 9.1% of the sample.

The chain couples TRBV20-1 to TRBJ2-3; 11 junctional bases match TRBD2. Sequenced input: blood, either unsorted or a sorted T cell fraction (not recorded which). This TCR was recovered from a female donor with ankylosing spondylitis or in good health (not recorded which). The nucleotide sequence reads TGCAGTGCTGAGATAGCGGGGGGGAGCACAGATACGCAGTATTTT. This sequence encodes CSAEIAGGSTDTQYF.